This TCR beta chain was sequenced during a study of tumor T cells in aggressive B-cell lymphoma. The table came from immunoSEQ multiplex PCR; TCRdb's copy has only in-frame clones and leaves some out. The repertoire includes 9,000 to 13,000 clones, over 75% of them detected once, and 2.2% sits in the top ten. The TCR originated in an adult with diffuse large B cell lymphoma. Sequencing was performed on tumor tissue.

CDR3 residues: CASSLKGDSTEAFF. The CDR3 DNA follows: TGTGCCAGCAGCTTAAAGGGGGACAGCACTGAAGCTTTCTTT. The chain has TRBV7-9 and TRBJ1-1; 7 nucleotides match TRBD1. This CDR3 is built from 14 residues. With V trimmed by 2 bases and J by 4 bases, 4 bases remained unmatched. From germline, CDR1 is SEHNR and CDR2 FQNEAQ (reference sequence).